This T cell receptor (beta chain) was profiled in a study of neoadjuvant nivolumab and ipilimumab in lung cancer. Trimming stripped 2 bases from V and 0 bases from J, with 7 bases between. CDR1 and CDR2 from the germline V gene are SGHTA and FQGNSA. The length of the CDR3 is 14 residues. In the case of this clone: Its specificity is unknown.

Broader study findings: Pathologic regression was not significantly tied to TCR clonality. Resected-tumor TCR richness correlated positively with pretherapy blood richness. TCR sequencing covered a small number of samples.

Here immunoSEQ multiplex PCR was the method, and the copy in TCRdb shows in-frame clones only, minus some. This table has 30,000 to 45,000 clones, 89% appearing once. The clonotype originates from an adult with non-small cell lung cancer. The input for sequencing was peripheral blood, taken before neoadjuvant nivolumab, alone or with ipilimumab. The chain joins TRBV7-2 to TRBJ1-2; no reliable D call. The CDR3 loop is CASSLFVSNYGYTF. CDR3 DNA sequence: TGTGCCAGCAGCTTATTCGTGTCTAACTATGGCTACACCTTC.